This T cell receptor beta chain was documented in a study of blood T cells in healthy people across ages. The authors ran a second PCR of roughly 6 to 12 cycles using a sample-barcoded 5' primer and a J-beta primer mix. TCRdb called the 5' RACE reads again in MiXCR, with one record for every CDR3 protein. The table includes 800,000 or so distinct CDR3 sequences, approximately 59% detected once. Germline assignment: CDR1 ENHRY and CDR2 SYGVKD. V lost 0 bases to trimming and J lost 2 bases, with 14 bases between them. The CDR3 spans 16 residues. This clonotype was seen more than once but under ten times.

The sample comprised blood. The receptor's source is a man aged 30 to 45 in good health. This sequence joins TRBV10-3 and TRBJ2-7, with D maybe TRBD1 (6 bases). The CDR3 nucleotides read TGTGCCATCAGTGAGTCATCAGGGGTCAGACCCTACGAGCAGTACTTC. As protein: CAISESSGVRPYEQYF.